Sequencing of this T cell receptor (beta chain) was carried out in a study of blood T cell repertoires in COVID-19. Study context: Acute and convalescent COVID-19 samples came from the United States, Italy and Spain. T cells, B-cell-depleted T cells, or PBMCs supplied cDNA or gDNA.

Here immunoSEQ multiplex PCR was the method, and the copy in TCRdb shows in-frame clones only, minus some. The sample shows about 62,000 clones, roughly 92% of them seen only once. Notes on this clone: Other DNA sequences within the sample encode an identical CDR3.

The J segment lost 5 bases and the V segment lost 4 bases, leaving 6 bases of the junction unmatched. The CDR3 runs 14 residues. Germline CDR1 is LNHDA and CDR2 is SQIVND (reference sequence). This chain links TRBV19 with TRBJ2-7, with TRBD1 matching over 9 bases. The source is a human donor in a cohort sampled during active COVID-19. The sequenced sample was peripheral blood. CDR3 coding DNA: TGTGCCAGTAGTACCCGGGACAGGGTGCACGAGCAGTACTTC. It translates to CASSTRDRVHEQYF.